These T cell receptor beta chains were read from a single sample in a study of blood T cell repertoires in COVID-19. TCRdb keeps only in-frame clones here, not all; method: immunoSEQ multiplex PCR. The sample includes 300,000 to 500,000 clones, over 75% seen only once; the top ten take roughly 0.97%. The sample comprised PBMCs or T cells enriched from blood (not recorded which). The receptors here all came from a young woman with acute COVID-19. The CDR3 runs from the conserved cysteine through the conserved F or W. A D gene is named only where the DNA matches it firmly. Clone size is shown for a subset of rows, as once, few, many or a class of expanded clone.

clone_size j_call d_call v_call cdr3_nt cdr3_aa
. TRBJ2-7 . TRBV29-1 TGCAGCGTTGAGTCTCTGGAGGACGAGCAGTACTTC CSVESLEDEQYF
. TRBJ1-1 TRBD1 TRBV27 TGTGCCAGCAGTTTACCGGGACAGCGAGCTATGAACACTGAAGCTTTCTTT CASSLPGQRAMNTEAFF
. TRBJ1-1 . TRBV2 TGTGCCAGCAGTGTTCCAGGGATCTCTGAAGCTTTCTTT CASSVPGISEAFF
. TRBJ2-7 TRBD2 TRBV19 TGTGCCAGTAGTACTCTAGCGGGCGATCCCTACGAGCAGTACTTC CASSTLAGDPYEQYF
. TRBJ1-1 . TRBV30 TGTGCCTGGAGTCGCAGGGAGGACACTGAAGCTTTCTTT CAWSRREDTEAFF
. TRBJ1-2 TRBD1 TRBV5-1 TGCGCCAGCAGCCGGCAGGGGGCTGGGGATGGCTACACCTTC CASSRQGAGDGYTF
once TRBJ2-7 . TRBV10-1 TGCGCCAGCAGCCAGGGGGGAGTCTACGAGCAGTACTTC CASSQGGVYEQYF
. TRBJ2-4 TRBD1 TRBV3-1/TRBV3-2 TGTGCCAGCAGCCAAGCGAGGGGACAGGTGGGAAACATTCAGTACTTC CASSQARGQVGNIQYF
. TRBJ2-3 TRBD1 TRBV14 TGTGCCAGCAGCCAAGAATCCAGGGGGCCCAGCACAGATACGCAGTATTTT CASSQESRGPSTDTQYF
. TRBJ1-3 . TRBV3-1/TRBV3-2 TGTGCCAGCAGCCAAGAAGGGGGTGGTGGAAACACCATATATTTT CASSQEGGGGNTIYF
. TRBJ1-3 . TRBV7-8 TGTGCCAGCAGCTTAGTCTTCTGGGGGCGCGGAAACACCATATATTTT CASSLVFWGRGNTIYF
. TRBJ2-5 . TRBV6-2/TRBV6-3 TGTGCCAGCAGTTACCCGTCCAGGGGGGAAGAGACCCAGTACTTC CASSYPSRGEETQYF